This T cell receptor beta chain was identified during a study of siplizumab effects on memory and regulatory T cells (dated by TCRdb to between 2018 and 2021). Regarding the research as a whole: The study examined how the anti-CD2 antibody siplizumab affects alloreactive T-cell subsets in allogeneic mixed lymphocyte reactions built from human PBMCs. Overall study results and their limits: The cumulative frequency of alloreactive sequences traceable to unstimulated CD4+ memory T cells was significantly reduced by siplizumab. Because sequences below about 10^-5 frequency were poorly captured, only a minor fraction of alloreactive clones could be mapped to unstimulated subsets. The suppressive function of proliferating Tregs from siplizumab cultures was not functionally confirmed. Compared with memory T cells, unstimulated naive T cells appeared more diverse, and naive cells seemed to make a substantial contribution to the alloresponse. Of the alloreactive CD4+ clones that could be mapped, the Treg-derived share averaged around 64% with siplizumab compared with approximately 30% in control reactions. For roughly 80-96% of proliferating CD4+ or CD8+ clones, no naive or memory phenotype could be assigned.

Libraries were built with the immunoSEQ multiplex PCR assay. Approximately 10^5 TCR templates per sample were assayed on the deep sequencing platform. Genomic DNA extracted from sorted T cells was the material used for TCRbeta CDR3 sequencing. As for the authors' bioinformatics: The R programming language was used for clonal analysis of TCRbeta CDR3 data. Alloreactive CD4+ and CD8+ clones were defined by comparing unstimulated samples with post-reaction CFSE-low samples. Regulatory or non-regulatory origin of alloreactive CD4+ clones was assigned by matching sequences to the sorted unstimulated Treg and non-Treg repertoires. The clones in this table, taken by TCRdb from immuneACCESS, are in-frame only. Not every clone is retained; where verified, under half of the shortfall comes from an unresolved V gene, and the cause of the rest is unknown. V, J and clone size derive from that table, while D and trimming were established from the DNA sequence. For this sample there are around 110,000 clones; roughly 94% appear just once. In total, the top ten clones hold 1.5% to 2% of the sample.

Sorted unstimulated T cells and proliferating T cells recovered from mixed lymphocyte reactions were subjected to TCRbeta CDR3 sequencing. Fresh whole blood from roughly ten HLA-typed healthy donors was used to isolate PBMCs. To map where alloreactive clones came from, unstimulated CD4+ non-regulatory T cells were FACS-sorted. Relative to germline, V is missing 5 bases and J is missing 2 bases, with 5 bases of the junction outside any gene match. Counted from cysteine to phenylalanine, this CDR3 has 14 amino acids. Only CDR3 DNA is held: 42 bases, read in frame from base 1. The germline V gene (reference sequence) sets CDR1 to SSHAT and CDR2 to FNYEAQ. Details on this clone: Its antigen is unknown. Base quality data are lacking; no much larger clone is found one base away.

The sequenced material came from non-Treg CD4+ T cells sorted from blood. Read against the paper, the sample's cell subset or site label means: FACS-sorted unstimulated CD4+ non-regulatory T cells. This chain joins TRBV7-7 to TRBJ2-5, with 7 bases matching TRBD2. The clonotype comes from a human donor in good health. The DNA reads as follows: TGTGCCAGCAGCGCCGGGACTACTCAAGAGACCCAGTACTTC. It encodes CASSAGTTQETQYF.